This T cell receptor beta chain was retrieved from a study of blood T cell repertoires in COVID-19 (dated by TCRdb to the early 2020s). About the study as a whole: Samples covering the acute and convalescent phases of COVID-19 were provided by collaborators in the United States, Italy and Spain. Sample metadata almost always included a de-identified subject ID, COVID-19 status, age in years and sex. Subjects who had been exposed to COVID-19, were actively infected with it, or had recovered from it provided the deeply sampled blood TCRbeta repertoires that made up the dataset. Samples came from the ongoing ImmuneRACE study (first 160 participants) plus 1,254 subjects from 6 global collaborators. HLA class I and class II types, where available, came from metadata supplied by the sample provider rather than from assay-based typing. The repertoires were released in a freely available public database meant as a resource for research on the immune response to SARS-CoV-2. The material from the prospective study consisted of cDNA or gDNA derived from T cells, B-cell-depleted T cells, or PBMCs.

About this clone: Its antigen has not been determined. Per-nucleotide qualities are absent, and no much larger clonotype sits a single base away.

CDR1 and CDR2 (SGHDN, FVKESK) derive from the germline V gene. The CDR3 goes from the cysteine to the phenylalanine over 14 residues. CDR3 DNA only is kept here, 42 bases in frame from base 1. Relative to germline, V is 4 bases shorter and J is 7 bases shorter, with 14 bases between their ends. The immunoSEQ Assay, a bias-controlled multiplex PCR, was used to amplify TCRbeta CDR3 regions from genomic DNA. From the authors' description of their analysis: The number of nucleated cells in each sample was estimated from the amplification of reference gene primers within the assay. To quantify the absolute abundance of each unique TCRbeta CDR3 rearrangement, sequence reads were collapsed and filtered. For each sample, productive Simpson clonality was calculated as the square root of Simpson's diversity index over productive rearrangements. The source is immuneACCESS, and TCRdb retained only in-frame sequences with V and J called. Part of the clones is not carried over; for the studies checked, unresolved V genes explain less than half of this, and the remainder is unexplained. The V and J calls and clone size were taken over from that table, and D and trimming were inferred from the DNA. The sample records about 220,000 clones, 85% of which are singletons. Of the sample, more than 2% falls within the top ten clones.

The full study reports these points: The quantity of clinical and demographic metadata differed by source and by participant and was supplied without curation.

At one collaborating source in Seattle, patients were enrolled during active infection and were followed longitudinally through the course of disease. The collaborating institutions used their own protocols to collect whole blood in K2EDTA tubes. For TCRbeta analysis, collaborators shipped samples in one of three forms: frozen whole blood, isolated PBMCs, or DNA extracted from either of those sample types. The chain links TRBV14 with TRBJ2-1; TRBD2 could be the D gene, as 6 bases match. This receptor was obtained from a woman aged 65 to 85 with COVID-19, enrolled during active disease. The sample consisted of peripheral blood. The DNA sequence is TGTGCCAGCAGCCCGCAGGGAGGACCGAATGAGCAGTTCTTC. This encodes CASSPQGGPNEQFF.